Listed below are T cell receptor beta chains from one sample, sequenced in a study of Ad26.COV2.S vaccination and SARS-CoV-2 variants. Repertoires were generated with immunoSEQ multiplex PCR, while TCRdb's copy carries only in-frame clones and drops some. The profile covers hundreds of thousands of clones, with roughly 90% appearing a single time and about 1.5% taken by the ten largest. This specimen was peripheral blood, taken in a trial of Ad26.COV2.S vaccine versus placebo. These receptors originate from a person aged 18-60 years who received the Ad26.COV2.S COVID-19 vaccine or a placebo. CDR3s include the opening cysteine and the closing phenylalanine or tryptophan. Fields, in order: V gene, clone size, J gene, D gene, CDR3 DNA, CDR3 protein. The D gene is left open where the match is weak. Not all rows give a size; the values are once, few, many and, for expanded clones, a class.

V: TRBV7-9; size: few; J: TRBJ1-6; D: TRBD1; DNA: TGTGCCAGCAGCTTCAGGGGGGATAATTCACCCCTCCACTTT; CDR3: CASSFRGDNSPLHF
V: TRBV11-3; size: NA; J: TRBJ2-1; D: TRBD1; DNA: TGTGCCAGCAGCACACAGGGGGCGATCAATGAGCAGTTCTTC; CDR3: CASSTQGAINEQFF
V: TRBV6-4; size: NA; J: TRBJ2-2; D: TRBD2; DNA: TGTGCCAGCAGACGGACTAGCGCCACCGGGGAGCTGTTTTTT; CDR3: CASRRTSATGELFF
V: TRBV19; size: NA; J: TRBJ1-2; D: NA; DNA: TGTGCCAGTAGTCCTCACCGATCAGGGGAGGAGGGCTACACCTTC; CDR3: CASSPHRSGEEGYTF
V: TRBV9; size: NA; J: TRBJ1-6; D: NA; DNA: TGTGCCAGCGCCGGGACCGGCAATTCACCCCTCCACTTT; CDR3: CASAGTGNSPLHF
V: TRBV27; size: few; J: TRBJ2-7; D: TRBD1; DNA: TGTGCCAGCAGTTTAAAACAGGGGGCGTACGAGCAGTACTTC; CDR3: CASSLKQGAYEQYF
V: TRBV5-3; size: NA; J: TRBJ2-5; D: TRBD1; DNA: TGTGCCAGAAGCTTGACCCCGGGACAGGGAAGTCAGGAGACCCAGTACTTC; CDR3: CARSLTPGQGSQETQYF
V: TRBV10-3; size: NA; J: TRBJ2-1; D: NA; DNA: TGTGCCATCAGTGAGTTCCAACAGGAGATCTCCTACAATGAGCAGTTCTTC; CDR3: CAISEFQQEISYNEQFF
V: TRBV5-1; size: NA; J: TRBJ1-2; D: TRBD1; DNA: TGCGCCAGCAGCTTCCGCTTACTCGGGACAGGGAGGGATTTCTATGGCTACACCTTC; CDR3: CASSFRLLGTGRDFYGYTF
V: TRBV2; size: NA; J: TRBJ2-1; D: TRBD1; DNA: TGTGCCAGCAGACGCGGACAGGCCGCGTCTAGTAGGTCCTACAATGAGCAGTTCTTC; CDR3: CASRRGQAASSRSYNEQFF
V: TRBV18; size: NA; J: TRBJ1-1; D: TRBD1; DNA: TGTGCCAGCTCACTAGTACCGGGACAGGGGGTGAGGACTGAAGCTTTCTTT; CDR3: CASSLVPGQGVRTEAFF
V: TRBV30; size: NA; J: TRBJ1-5; D: TRBD1; DNA: TGTGCCTGGAGTTTGACAGGGAATCAGCCCCAGCATTTT; CDR3: CAWSLTGNQPQHF
V: TRBV5-5; size: NA; J: TRBJ2-1; D: NA; DNA: TGTGCCAGCAGCTTGGAGTGGGTGGGGAATGAGCAGTTCTTC; CDR3: CASSLEWVGNEQFF
V: TRBV11-3; size: NA; J: TRBJ2-2; D: NA; DNA: TGTGCCAGCAGCTTTGCCCTGACCGGGGAGCTGTTTTTT; CDR3: CASSFALTGELFF
V: TRBV5-1; size: once; J: TRBJ2-7; D: TRBD1; DNA: TGCGCCAGCAGCCGTACGTCCGGGACAGGGATCTACGAGCAGTACTTC; CDR3: CASSRTSGTGIYEQYF
V: TRBV14; size: NA; J: TRBJ1-2; D: NA; DNA: TGTGCCAGCAGCCACGGACAGACTTTGTTAGCTAACTATGGCTACACCTTC; CDR3: CASSHGQTLLANYGYTF
V: TRBV6-5; size: NA; J: TRBJ2-5; D: NA; DNA: TGTGCCAGCCTATTCGGAGGTAGTGAGACCCAGTACTTC; CDR3: CASLFGGSETQYF
V: TRBV3-1/TRBV3-2; size: NA; J: TRBJ1-2; D: NA; DNA: TGTGCCAGCAGCCCTCCCTCAAACTATGGCTACACCTTC; CDR3: CASSPPSNYGYTF
V: TRBV5-1; size: NA; J: TRBJ1-1; D: NA; DNA: TGCGCCAGCAGTCTGGTGGGGACGGCTGAAGCTTTCTTT; CDR3: CASSLVGTAEAFF
V: TRBV10-1; size: NA; J: TRBJ2-3; D: NA; DNA: TGCGCCAGCAGTGACACTAGCACAGATACGCAGTATTTT; CDR3: CASSDTSTDTQYF
V: TRBV29-1; size: NA; J: TRBJ2-1; D: TRBD2; DNA: TGCAGCGTAGATACCAGCGGGGACTACAATGAGCAGTTCTTC; CDR3: CSVDTSGDYNEQFF
V: TRBV7-9; size: NA; J: TRBJ2-7; D: TRBD1; DNA: TGTGCCAGCAGCTCCGATCAGGGGGCGGGTGAGCAGTACTTC; CDR3: CASSSDQGAGEQYF
V: TRBV27; size: NA; J: TRBJ2-1; D: TRBD2; DNA: TGTGCCAGCAGATTAGCACTAGCGGGCCCTTACAATGAGCAGTTCTTC; CDR3: CASRLALAGPYNEQFF
V: TRBV29-1; size: NA; J: TRBJ2-7; D: NA; DNA: TGCAGCGTTGTGGTCAGGATACTCCCCTACGAGCAGTACTTC; CDR3: CSVVVRILPYEQYF
V: TRBV18; size: NA; J: TRBJ2-5; D: NA; DNA: TGTGCCAGCTCACCACCGCCGGGGAGCCAAGAGACCCAGTACTTC; CDR3: CASSPPPGSQETQYF
V: TRBV24-1; size: once; J: TRBJ1-5; D: NA; DNA: TGTGCCACCAGTGAGACAGATAGCAATCAGCCCCAGCATTTT; CDR3: CATSETDSNQPQHF